What follows are 29 T cell receptor beta chains derived from one specimen sequenced in a study of tumor-infiltrating lymphocytes in oesophageal squamous cell carcinoma. TCRdb redid the calling of the PCR reads with MiXCR, one entry per CDR3 protein. The sample consists of some 19,000 distinct CDR3 sequences, 36% of them appearing once. Sequenced material: esophageal tumor tissue. These receptors came from a male donor with esophageal squamous cell carcinoma.

This clonotype has ten or more counts. The chain uses TRBV5-4 and TRBJ2-2, with 7 bases lining up with TRBD2. The CDR3 length is 16 residues. CDR1 is SGHNT, CDR2 YYREEE, per germline (reference sequence). The V gene end was trimmed by 7 bases and the J gene end by 5 bases; junction bases not matched to a gene: 14. The CDR3 DNA reads TGTGCCAGCTCGAACGGGCTAGCGGAAGGGACCGGGGAGCTGTTTTTT. It encodes CASSNGLAEGTGELFF.

By share, this clonotype counts as medium-sized. The chain is built from TRBV7-2 and TRBJ1-6; D gene unclear. The germline gives CDR1 SGHTA, CDR2 FQGNSA. CDR3 length: 13 amino acids. V lost 8 bases and J 4 bases, leaving 9 bases between the germline ends. The DNA of the CDR3 is TGTGCCAGCCAAGAACGGTATAATTCACCCCTCCACTTT. Amino acids: CASQERYNSPLHF.

V and J are TRBV7-6 and TRBJ1-6; D perhaps matches TRBD1 (5 bases). The CDR3 length is 16 residues. Germline CDR1 and CDR2: SGHVS and FNYEAQ. V lost 0 bases and J lost 10, with 16 bases in between. CDR3 loop: CASSLARQGVDSPLHF. The CDR3 bases are TGTGCCAGCAGCTTAGCTCGGCAGGGTGTAGACTCACCCCTCCACTTT.

The table lists this clonotype with a count of one. The genes are TRBV7-6 and TRBJ2-2; D is possibly TRBD2 (6 bases). Germline CDR1 reads SGHVS; CDR2 reads FNYEAQ. V lost 5 bases, J lost 7 bases, and 11 bases lay in between. This CDR3 has 13 amino acids. In nucleotides, the CDR3 is TGTGCCAGCAGCATTAGCGGAATCGGGGAGCTGTTTTTT. Protein: CASSISGIGELFF.

This clonotype was seen ten or more times. The chain employs TRBV28 and TRBJ2-2; 10 positions match TRBD2. The CDR3 covers 17 residues. Germline lookup yields CDR1 MDHEN and CDR2 SYDVKM. The V gene end was trimmed by 4 bases and the J gene end by 6 bases; junction bases not matched to a gene: 11. The CDR3 bases are TGTGCCAGCAGTTCGCCCCGAGCGGGAGGGCCCTCCGGGGAGCTGTTTTTT. Its translation is CASSSPRAGGPSGELFF.

The rearrangement uses TRBV7-9 and TRBJ2-5; D remains unclear. The end of the DNA fits TRBJ2-1 better, so the J call may be wrong. From germline, CDR1 is SEHNR and CDR2 FQNEAQ (reference sequence). The CDR3 consists of 15 residues. CDR3 protein: CASSLGGVPYNEQFF. CDR3 sequence (DNA): TGTGCCAGCAGCTTAGGAGGTGTCCCCTACAATGAGCAGTTCTTC.

The chain links TRBV7-6 to TRBJ2-1, with a possible D match to TRBD2 (5 bases). The assigned J gene may be wrong: the sequence end matches TRBJ2-5 better. The CDR3 runs to 16 residues. The V gene's germline CDR1 is SGHVS and CDR2 FNYEAQ. CDR3 residues: CASSLVSTTAGETQYF. Here the CDR3 DNA reads TGTGCCAGCAGCTTAGTATCGACTACAGCCGGAGAGACCCAGTACTTC.

This clonotype was counted many times. This chain links TRBV7-2 with TRBJ2-2; maybe TRBD2 (6 bases). Germline V lookup: CDR1 SGHTA, CDR2 FQGNSA. The length of the CDR3 is 14 residues. Trimming took 7 bases from V and 7 from J, leaving 16 bases between them. The CDR3 is CASTKTEGGGELFF. For the CDR3, the DNA is TGTGCCAGCACCAAAACGGAGGGAGGCGGGGAGCTGTTTTTT. The full variable domain, in which reference TRBV7-2 and TRBJ2-2 provide the parts outside the CDR3, is GAGVSQSPSNKVTEKGKDVELRCDPISGHTALYWYRQSLGQGLEFLIYFQGNSAPDKSGLPSDRFSAERTGGSVSTLTIQRTQQEDSAVYLCASTKTEGGGELFFGEGSRLTVL.

This rearrangement joins TRBV7-2 to TRBJ2-5; D perhaps matches TRBD2 (6 bases). Trimming took 5 bases from V and 11 from J, leaving 27 bases between them. From germline, CDR1 is SGHTA and CDR2 FQGNSA. The CDR3 spans 16 residues. CDR3 in DNA: TGTGCCAGCAGCCCTCGGGGTAGCGGACCAGGCGATGAGCAGTACTTC. Translation: CASSPRGSGPGDEQYF.

This clonotype was picked up a small number of times. The rearrangement uses TRBV5-1 and TRBJ2-7, with 12 bases lining up with TRBD2. Unmatched junction bases numbered 5, after V lost 3 bases and J lost 4 bases. CDR3 length equals 15 residues. CDR1 and CDR2 from the germline V gene are SGHRS and YFSETQ. The CDR3 nucleotides read TGCGCCAGCAGCTCCTCACTAGCGGGAGGATACGAGCAGTACTTC. Residues: CASSSSLAGGYEQYF.

V is TRBV7-6 and J is TRBJ1-2; D unclear. This CDR3 contains 14 residues. In germline, CDR1 is SGHVS, CDR2 FNYEAQ. Trimming stripped 1 base from V and 4 bases from J, with 10 bases between. This CDR3 is CASSLDRELYGYTF. The CDR3 coding sequence is TGTGCCAGCAGCTTAGACCGAGAGCTCTATGGCTACACCTTC.

Comments on this clonotype: A read error may produce the germline difference seen at one junction end. The V and J genes are TRBV10-3 and TRBJ1-1; D is undetermined. Germline values: CDR1 ENHRY, CDR2 SYGVKD. This CDR3 comprises 13 residues. The CDR3 region has the DNA TGTGCCATCAGTGGCAGAGAGCACACTGAAGCTTACTTT. Translating it yields CAISGREHTEAYF.

The chain combines TRBV10-3 with TRBJ2-5; D might be TRBD1 or TRBD2, each matching 6 bases. The tail of the sequence fits TRBJ2-1 better, so the J call may be wrong. CDR1 and CDR2 from the germline V gene are ENHRY and SYGVKD. This CDR3 is 13 amino acids long. Written as DNA, the CDR3 is TGTGCCATCAGTGCCGGGGGCCGAGATGAGCAGTTCTTC. Protein: CAISAGGRDEQFF.

This clonotype was detected ten times or more. The rearrangement joins TRBV10-3 to TRBJ1-2; possibly TRBD1 for D (5 bases). V shed 10 bases and J shed 2 bases, with 11 bases lying between them. The CDR3 loop spans 12 amino acids. The germline V gene encodes CDR1 ENHRY and CDR2 SYGVKD. DNA of the CDR3: TGTGCCACTACCGACAGCAACTATGGCTACACCTTC. It specifies CATTDSNYGYTF.

As regards this clonotype: This clone may be a read error of a much larger clone one base away. This chain's CDR3 is CASTPGTGSHNEQYF. The CDR3 region has the DNA TGCGCCAGCACCCCCGGGACAGGGTCCCACAATGAGCAGTACTTC. The rearrangement uses TRBV5-1 and TRBJ2-5; 9 positions agree with TRBD1. The CDR3 totals 15 residues. V was clipped by 6 bases and J by 11 bases; unmatched bases: 17. From germline, CDR1 is SGHRS and CDR2 YFSETQ.

In its sample, this clonotype was seen many times. The rearrangement uses TRBV19 and TRBJ2-7; D remains ambiguous. The V gene's germline CDR1 is LNHDA and CDR2 SQIVND (reference sequence). Trimming cost V 4 bases and J 3 bases, with 10 bases left between them. This CDR3 has 13 residues. The CDR3 sequence is CASSKTAIYEQYF. The CDR3, as DNA: TGTGCCAGTAGTAAGACGGCTATCTACGAGCAGTACTTC. The variable domain in full, with the rest retrieved from reference TRBV19 and TRBJ2-7, is DGGITQSPKYLFRKEGQNVTLSCEQNLNHDAMYWYRQDPGQGLRLIYYSQIVNDFQKGDIAEGYSVSREKKESFPLTVTSAQKNPTAFYLCASSKTAIYEQYFGPGTRLTVT.

This clonotype was found once. V is TRBV7-3 and J is TRBJ2-3; possible D gene TRBD2, 5 bases. The DNA end lines up better with TRBJ2-1; the J call may be wrong. The germline V gene has CDR1 SGHTA and CDR2 FQGTGA. The CDR3 contains 14 residues. The CDR3 sequence is CASSLMGEGNEQFF. Here the CDR3 DNA reads TGTGCCAGCAGCTTAATGGGAGAAGGGAATGAGCAGTTCTTC.

This rearrangement joins TRBV3-1 to TRBJ2-5, with TRBD1 as a possible D gene (5 bases). The V end was cut by 1 base, the J end by 4 bases, with 10 bases between. Germline lookup yields CDR1 LGHDT and CDR2 YNNKEL (reference sequence). The CDR3 is 14 residues long. CDR3 region: CASSQARGSETQYF. In DNA form, the CDR3 reads TGTGCCAGCAGCCAAGCTAGGGGCTCAGAGACCCAGTACTTC.

In this sample, this clonotype turned up a few times. This chain joins TRBV7-2 and TRBJ1-5; 9 bases are shared with TRBD1. Germline values: CDR1 SGHTA, CDR2 FQGNSA. The CDR3 runs 18 residues. The ends lost 2 bases at V and 0 bases at J; junction bases unmatched: 8. CDR3 sequence reads: CASSLFRGTGNSNQPQHF. The DNA of the CDR3 is TGTGCCAGCAGCTTATTTCGGGGGACAGGGAATAGCAATCAGCCCCAGCATTTT.

Within the sample, this clonotype is medium-sized. The gene calls are TRBV10-3 and TRBJ1-1; D is unclear. The V and J ends lost 2 bases and 1 base respectively, with 2 bases between them. The CDR3 totals 12 residues. Germline-derived CDR1 and CDR2 are ENHRY and SYGVKD. CDR3 in DNA: TGTGCCATCAGTGAGCAGAACACTGAAGCTTTCTTT. Amino acids: CAISEQNTEAFF.

There are many counts of this clonotype. The CDR3 loop is CASRPETTDRGSYEQYF. CDR3 coding DNA: TGCGCCAGCAGGCCGGAAACCACGGACAGGGGGTCCTACGAGCAGTACTTC. V usage is TRBV10-1 and J usage is TRBJ2-7, with 10 bases matching TRBD1. CDR1 is WNHNN, CDR2 SYGVQD, per germline (reference sequence). Trimming cost V 6 bases and J 1 base; bases outside gene matches: 12. The CDR3 totals 17 residues.

V is TRBV7-9 and J is TRBJ1-1, with TRBD1 identical over 7 bases. Germline-derived CDR1 and CDR2 are SEHNR and FQNEAQ (reference sequence). The V and J ends lost 0 bases and 12 bases, in that order; junction bases with no gene match: 4. The CDR3 is made up of 12 amino acids. The chain's CDR3 is CASSLADRDTFF. Here the CDR3 DNA reads TGTGCCAGCAGCTTAGCAGACAGGGACACTTTCTTT. The variable domain in full, completed from reference TRBV7-9 and TRBJ1-1, reads DTGVSQNPRHKITKRGQNVTFRCDPISEHNRLYWYRQTLGQGPEFLTYFQNEAQLEKSRLLSDRFSAERPKGSFSTLEIQRTEQGDSAMYLCASSLADRDTFFGQGTRLTVV.

This clonotype has a count of ten or more. This may stem from a read error, because a much larger clone lies one nucleotide away. The chain combines TRBV7-2 with TRBJ2-3, with a weak D call TRBD2 (5 bases). V gave up 0 bases and J gave up 14 bases, with 15 bases separating them. The CDR3 is 13 residues long. The germline CDR1 and CDR2 sequences are SGHTA and FQGNSA. CDR3 DNA: TGTGCCAGCAGCTTAGCGATCGCCGGGGAGCTGTATTTT. Its translation is CASSLAIAGELYF.

This chain links TRBV12-3 or TRBV12-4 with TRBJ2-4, with TRBD2 as a possible D gene (6 bases). The V and J ends lost 5 bases and 13 bases respectively, with 15 bases between them. This CDR3 region has 12 residues. The CDR3: CASSPLGGEQYF. CDR3 sequence (DNA): TGTGCCAGCAGTCCCCTGGGGGGAGAGCAGTACTTC.

This clonotype was observed a few times. Sequence at one end of the junction differs from germline and may be a read error. The rearrangement uses TRBV6-2 or TRBV6-3 and TRBJ2-2; D perhaps matches TRBD2 (6 bases). Germline CDR1 reads MNHEY; CDR2 reads SVGEGT. CDR3 length equals 14 residues. Here the CDR3 DNA reads TGTGCCAGCAGTTACGAAGGGACTGGCGGGAAGCTGTTTTTT. Translating it yields CASSYEGTGGKLFF.

This clonotype was picked up a small number of times. The chain couples TRBV10-3 to TRBJ2-5; 7 bases map to TRBD2. Gene TRBJ2-7 matches the end of the DNA better, so the J call may be wrong. Germline V CDR1 and CDR2: ENHRY, SYGVKD. CDR3 size: 15 residues. CDR3 loop: CATSGPAGPSYEQYF. In nucleotides, the CDR3 is TGTGCCACCAGCGGGCCAGCGGGGCCCTCCTACGAGCAGTACTTC.

This clonotype was seen a handful of times. Being one base from a much bigger clone, this may be a read error. The chain carries TRBV7-9 and TRBJ2-4, with D tentatively TRBD1 (6 bases). TRBJ2-1 matches the DNA end more closely, so the J call is doubtful. The CDR3 length is 17 residues. The germline gives CDR1 SEHNR, CDR2 FQNEAQ (reference sequence). The CDR3 region is CASAGARTEKPGSEQFF. CDR3 nucleotides: TGTGCCAGCGCTGGAGCCCGGACAGAAAAACCTGGGAGCGAGCAGTTCTTC.

On this clonotype: A much larger clone sits a single nucleotide away, making a read error possible. The rearrangement joins TRBV5-3 to TRBJ2-5; D is perhaps TRBD2 (5 bases). The end of the DNA aligns better with TRBJ2-1, so the J call may be wrong. TRBV5-3 is assigned to the ORF class and has an uncertain function. The CDR3 is 12 amino acids. This CDR3 is CASSSSGYEQFF. DNA of the CDR3: TGCGCCAGCAGCTCGTCGGGGTACGAGCAGTTCTTC.

This clonotype was counted between two and nine times. This could be a read error, since a much larger clone is one nucleotide away. The V and J genes are TRBV5-6 and TRBJ2-3, with D perhaps given as TRBD1 or TRBD2 (5 bases each). The CDR3 covers 15 residues. V dropped 1 base and J dropped 14 bases, with 23 bases sitting between them. CDR1 and CDR2 (germline): SGHDT, YYEEEE. Here the CDR3 reads CASSLYQGGTGELYF. The DNA of the CDR3 is TGTGCCAGCAGCTTGTACCAGGGCGGAACCGGGGAGCTGTATTTT.